This T cell receptor beta chain was sequenced for a study of T cells after yellow fever vaccination. The CDR3 loop spans 13 amino acids. V was trimmed by 1 base and J by 6 bases, leaving 10 bases between them. Germline-derived CDR1 and CDR2 are LGHNA and YSLEER. The study's findings and limits: Though it reached lower strength, the secondary response hit its peak faster, day 5 versus 15.

In the case of this clonotype: As yet, its antigen is unknown.

As TCR cDNA was made by 5'RACE template switching, a universal primer site and UMIs were added. One entry per CDR3 protein results from TCRdb running MiXCR on the 5' RACE reads. The sample gives about 340,000 distinct CDR3 sequences, around 12% of which show up once; about 3% is in the top ten. The source of this sequence is a man between 18 and 29 years old who received the YFV17D yellow fever vaccine. The sample was CD4+ T cells sorted from PBMCs, taken 15 days after the yellow fever booster vaccination. The chain combines TRBV4-3 with TRBJ2-7; D call uncertain. CDR3 residues: CASSQGRLSEQYV. The CDR3 region has the DNA TGCGCCAGCAGCCAAGGGCGGCTTTCCGAGCAGTACGTC.